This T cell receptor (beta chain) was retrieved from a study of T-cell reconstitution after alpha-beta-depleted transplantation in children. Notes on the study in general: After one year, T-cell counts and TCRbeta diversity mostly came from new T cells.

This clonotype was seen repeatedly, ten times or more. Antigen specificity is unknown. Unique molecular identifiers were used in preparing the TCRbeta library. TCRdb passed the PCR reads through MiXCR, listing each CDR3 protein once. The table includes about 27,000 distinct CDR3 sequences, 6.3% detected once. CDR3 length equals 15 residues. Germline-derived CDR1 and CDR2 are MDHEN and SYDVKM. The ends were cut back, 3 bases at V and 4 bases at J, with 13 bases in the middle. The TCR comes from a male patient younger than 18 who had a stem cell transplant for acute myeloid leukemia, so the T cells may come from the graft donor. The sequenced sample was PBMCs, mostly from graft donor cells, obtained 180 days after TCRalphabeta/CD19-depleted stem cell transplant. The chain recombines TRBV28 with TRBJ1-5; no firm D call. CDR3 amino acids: CASSLGSGRNQPQHF. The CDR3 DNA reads TGTGCCAGCAGTTTGGGCAGTGGCCGTAATCAGCCCCAGCATTTT.